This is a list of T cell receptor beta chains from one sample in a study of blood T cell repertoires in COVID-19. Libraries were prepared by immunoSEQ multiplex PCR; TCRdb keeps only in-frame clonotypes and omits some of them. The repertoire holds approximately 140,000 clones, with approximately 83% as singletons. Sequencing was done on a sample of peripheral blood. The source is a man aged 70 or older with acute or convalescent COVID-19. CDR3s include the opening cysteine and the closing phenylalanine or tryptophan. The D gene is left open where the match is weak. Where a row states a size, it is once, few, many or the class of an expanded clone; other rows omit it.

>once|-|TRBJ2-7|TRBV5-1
TGCGCCAGCAGCCTTACCCTTGACGGGGAAAGCTCCTACGAGCAGTACTTC
CASSLTLDGESSYEQYF
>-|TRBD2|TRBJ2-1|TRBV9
TGTGCCAGCAGCCCCCGCGGGGGGACCTCCTACAATGAGCAGTTCTTC
CASSPRGGTSYNEQFF
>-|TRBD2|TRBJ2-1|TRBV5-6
TGTGCCAGCAGCCCATCAGTACCGGGACTAGCGGGAAATGAGCAGTTCTTC
CASSPSVPGLAGNEQFF
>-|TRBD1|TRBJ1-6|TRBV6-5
TGTGCCAGCAGTTACTCCCGGGACAGGGTTAATTCACCCCTCCACTTT
CASSYSRDRVNSPLHF
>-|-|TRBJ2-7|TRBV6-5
TGTGCCAGCAGCCTGGACAGAACGTTTTCCGAGCAGTACTTC
CASSLDRTFSEQYF
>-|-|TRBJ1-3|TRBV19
TGTGCCAGTAGTATAAACAGCCTTAGCTCTGGAAACACCATATATTTT
CASSINSLSSGNTIYF
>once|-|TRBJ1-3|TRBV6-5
TGTGCCAGCAGTTACTCGAACTTTGGAAACACCATATATTTT
CASSYSNFGNTIYF
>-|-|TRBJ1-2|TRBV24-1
TGTGCCACCAGGGCCGGAGACAGATATGGCTACACCTTC
CATRAGDRYGYTF
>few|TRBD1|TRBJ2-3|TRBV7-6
TGTGCCAGCAGCTTGGTACAGGGGTCGGGCACAGATACGCAGTATTTT
CASSLVQGSGTDTQYF
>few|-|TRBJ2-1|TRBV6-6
TGTGCCAGCATCAGGAGGGCTGGCGATGAGCAGTTCTTC
CASIRRAGDEQFF
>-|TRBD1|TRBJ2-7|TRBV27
TGTGCCAGCAGTATTTCCGGGACAGGCTACGAGCAGTACTTC
CASSISGTGYEQYF
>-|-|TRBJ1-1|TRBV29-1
TGCAGCGTGGGGGGGGACAACACTGAAGCTTTCTTT
CSVGGDNTEAFF
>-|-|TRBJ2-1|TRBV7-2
TGTGCCAGCAGCTTAGGGGGGAGGCAGCAGTTCTTC
CASSLGGRQQFF
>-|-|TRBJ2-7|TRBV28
TGTGCCAGCAGTTCAATCCCCAAGGGGATAGCCTACGAGCAGTACTTC
CASSSIPKGIAYEQYF
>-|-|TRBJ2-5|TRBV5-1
TGCGCCAGCAGCTTGGGCAGGGGCGAGACCCAGTACTTC
CASSLGRGETQYF
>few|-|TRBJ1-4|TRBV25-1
TGTGCCAGCAGTGAGGGGACAAGAAATGAAAAACTGTTTTTT
CASSEGTRNEKLFF
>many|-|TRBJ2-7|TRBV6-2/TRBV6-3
TGTGCCAGCAGTTACCTAGAGGGCTCCTACGAGCAGTACTTC
CASSYLEGSYEQYF
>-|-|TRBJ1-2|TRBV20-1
TGCAGTGCTAGAGATCTCTACACCTTC
CSARDLYTF
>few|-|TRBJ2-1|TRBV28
TGTGCCTGCTCGGGACAAACGAGCTCCTACAATGAGCAGTTCTTC
CACSGQTSSYNEQFF
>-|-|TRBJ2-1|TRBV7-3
TGTGCCAGCAGCTTAAATCCCCAAAACAGCTCCTACAATGAGCAGTTCTTC
CASSLNPQNSSYNEQFF
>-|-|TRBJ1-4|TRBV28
TGTGCCAGCAGTACTACAGGGAAATCAACTAATGAAAAACTGTTTTTT
CASSTTGKSTNEKLFF
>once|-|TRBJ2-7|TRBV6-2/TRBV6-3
TGTGCCAGCAGTTCCGGGGTTACCTACGAGCAGTACTTC
CASSSGVTYEQYF
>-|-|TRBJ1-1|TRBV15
TGTGCCACCAGCAGTCCCCCAGGAAAGATGAACACTGAAGCTTTCTTT
CATSSPPGKMNTEAFF
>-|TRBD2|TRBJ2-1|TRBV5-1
TGCGCCAGCAGCTTGGGTAGCGGGAGGGCCAGTGGCTACAATGAGCAGTTCTTC
CASSLGSGRASGYNEQFF
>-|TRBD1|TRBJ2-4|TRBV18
TGTGCCAGCTCACTGGACAGGGGCAAAAACATTCAGTACTTC
CASSLDRGKNIQYF
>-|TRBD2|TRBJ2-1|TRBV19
TGTGCCAGTAGTTGGACTAGCGGGAGAAACAATGAGCAGTTCTTC
CASSWTSGRNNEQFF
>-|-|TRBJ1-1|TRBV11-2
TGTGCCAGCAGCTCACACTCGGGAAACACTGAAGCTTTCTTT
CASSSHSGNTEAFF
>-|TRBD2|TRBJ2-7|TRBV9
TGTGCCAGCAGCGTAACGGGAGGGAGCTCCTACGAGCAGTACTTC
CASSVTGGSSYEQYF
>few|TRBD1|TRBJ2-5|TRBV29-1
TGCAGCGTTGGACGGTGGGACAGGGGTTATGTAGAGACCCAGTACTTC
CSVGRWDRGYVETQYF
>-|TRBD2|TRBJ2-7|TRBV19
TGTGCCAGTAGCACCGGGACTAGCGGGCCTTGGGACGAGCAGTACTTC
CASSTGTSGPWDEQYF
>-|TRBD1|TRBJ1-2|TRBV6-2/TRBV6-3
TGTGCCAGCAGTTCCTACATTCCGGGACAGAGTTTCAATGGCTACACCTTC
CASSSYIPGQSFNGYTF
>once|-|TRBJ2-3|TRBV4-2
TGTGCCAGCAGCCAAGATGTGGCCACAGATACGCAGTATTTT
CASSQDVATDTQYF
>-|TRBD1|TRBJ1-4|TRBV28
TGTGCCAGCAGTTTTAGACAGGGGGCTTCGGAAAAACTGTTTTTT
CASSFRQGASEKLFF
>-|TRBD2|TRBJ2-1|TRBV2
TGTGCCAGCAGTCGTACTAGCGGCTCCTACAATGAGCAGTTCTTC
CASSRTSGSYNEQFF
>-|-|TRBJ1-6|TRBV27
TGTGCCAGCAGTTTCCAGGGGATATATTCACCCCTCCACTTT
CASSFQGIYSPLHF
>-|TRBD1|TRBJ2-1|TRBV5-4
TGTGCCAGCAGTAACTTCGACAGGGGGAAAGGGGAGCAGTTCTTC
CASSNFDRGKGEQFF
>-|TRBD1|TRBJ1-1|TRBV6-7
TGTGCCAGCAGTTACTCGACAGGGTTGAACACTGAAGCTTTCTTT
CASSYSTGLNTEAFF
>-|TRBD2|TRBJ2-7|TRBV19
TGTGCCAGTAGTTTTGCGGGAGGTCTCTACGAGCAGTACTTC
CASSFAGGLYEQYF
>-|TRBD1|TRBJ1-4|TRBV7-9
TGTGCCAGCAGCCCAGGACAGGCAACTAATGAAAAACTGTTTTTT
CASSPGQATNEKLFF
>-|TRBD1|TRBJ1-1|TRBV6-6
TGTGCCAGCAGTTATGGACAGGTGAACACTGAAGCTTTCTTT
CASSYGQVNTEAFF
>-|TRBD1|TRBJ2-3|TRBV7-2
TGTGCCAGCAGCTTAGGGGCAGGGGGCCCAGATACGCAGTATTTT
CASSLGAGGPDTQYF
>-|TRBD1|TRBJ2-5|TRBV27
TGTGCCAGCAGTCCGCAGACAGGGCCACAAGAGACCCAGTACTTC
CASSPQTGPQETQYF
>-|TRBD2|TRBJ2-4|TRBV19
TGTGCCAGTAGTATCGGACTAGCGGGAACCAAAAACATTCAGTACTTC
CASSIGLAGTKNIQYF
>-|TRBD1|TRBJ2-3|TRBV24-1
TGTGCCACTAGGGACAGGACCACAGATACGCAGTATTTT
CATRDRTTDTQYF
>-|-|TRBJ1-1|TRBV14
TGTGCCAGCAGCCTTTCAAACACTGAAGCTTTCTTT
CASSLSNTEAFF
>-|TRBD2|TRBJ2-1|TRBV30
TGTGCCTGGACCATAGGACTAGCGGGAATCCCCTCCTACAATGAGCAGTTCTTC
CAWTIGLAGIPSYNEQFF
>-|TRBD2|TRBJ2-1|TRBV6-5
TGTGCCAGCAGTAGTGGGAGGGCCTACAATGAGCAGTTCTTC
CASSSGRAYNEQFF
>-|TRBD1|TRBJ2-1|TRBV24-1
TGTGCCACCAGTGATTCGGACAGGTTTAACAATGAGCAGTTCTTC
CATSDSDRFNNEQFF
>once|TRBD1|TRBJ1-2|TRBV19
TGTGCCAGTACCTCAGGGGGCGGTGGTGGCTATGGCTACACCTTC
CASTSGGGGGYGYTF
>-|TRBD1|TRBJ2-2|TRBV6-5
TGTGCCAGCCCCCGGGACAGGGGGGACACCGGGGAGCTGTTTTTT
CASPRDRGDTGELFF
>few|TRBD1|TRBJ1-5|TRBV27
TGTGCCAGCAGCCGGGGACAGGTGGGACAGCCCCAGCATTTT
CASSRGQVGQPQHF